A selection of T cell receptor beta chains follows, all from one sample in a study of blood T cell repertoires in COVID-19. Assay used: immunoSEQ multiplex PCR; TCRdb lists only in-frame clones, some missing. The sample holds about 170,000 clones, around 85% seen once. Sequenced sample: peripheral blood. All receptors derive from a human donor with acute or convalescent COVID-19. The donor label of this sample is uncertain. Both conserved end residues are part of each CDR3. D genes are given only for firm matches. Clone sizes are given selectively: once, few, many, or a class where the clone is expanded.

>-|TRBJ2-1|TRBD1|TRBV5-1
CASRLAGTEYNEQFF
TGCGCCAGCAGACTCGCCGGGACAGAGTACAATGAGCAGTTCTTC
>-|TRBJ1-6|TRBD1|TRBV27
CASSDRGYNSPLHF
TGTGCCAGCAGTGACAGGGGATATAATTCACCCCTCCACTTT
>-|TRBJ2-3|TRBD1|TRBV5-6
CASSPPHRGRADTQYF
TGTGCCAGCAGCCCCCCGCACAGGGGAAGAGCAGATACGCAGTATTTT
>-|TRBJ1-2|-|TRBV19
CASSPGLRYGYTF
TGTGCCAGTAGTCCGGGACTACGCTATGGCTACACCTTC
>-|TRBJ1-1|-|TRBV5-1
CASVRGGSNTEAFF
TGCGCCAGCGTGCGAGGGGGTTCGAACACTGAAGCTTTCTTT
>-|TRBJ1-6|-|TRBV9
CASSVQRGGSGNSPLHF
TGTGCCAGCAGCGTACAAAGGGGGGGTTCCGGCAATTCACCCCTCCACTTT
>once|TRBJ2-3|TRBD2|TRBV5-4
CASSSGGGLAVLRSTDTQYF
TGTGCCAGCAGTTCTGGGGGGGGACTAGCGGTTCTCCGGAGCACAGATACGCAGTATTTT
>few|TRBJ1-5|-|TRBV7-2
CASSPGGSSNQPQHF
TGTGCCAGCAGCCCCGGGGGGTCTAGCAATCAGCCCCAGCATTTT
>-|TRBJ2-1|TRBD1|TRBV10-3
CAITGTEYNEQFF
TGTGCCATCACCGGGACAGAATACAATGAGCAGTTCTTC
>-|TRBJ2-2|TRBD1|TRBV18
CASSPPGTANTGELFF
TGTGCCAGCTCACCACCCGGGACAGCGAACACCGGGGAGCTGTTTTTT
>-|TRBJ2-5|-|TRBV2
CASSNGGQLLQYF
TGTGCCAGCAGCAACGGGGGGCAGCTATTACAGTACTTC
>-|TRBJ1-5|-|TRBV5-6
CASSQGAGNQPQHF
TGTGCCAGCAGCCAAGGGGCAGGGAATCAGCCCCAGCATTTT
>once|TRBJ1-5|TRBD1|TRBV5-5
CASSQDRGRVRQPQHF
TGTGCCAGCAGCCAGGACAGGGGGCGGGTCCGGCAGCCCCAGCATTTT
>-|TRBJ1-3|-|TRBV5-6
CASSPLTGSGNTIYF
TGTGCCAGCAGCCCCTTAACAGGGTCGGGAAACACCATATATTTT
>-|TRBJ1-2|-|TRBV18
CASSPERLGGYTF
TGTGCCAGCTCACCTGAGAGGCTGGGTGGCTACACCTTC
>-|TRBJ1-1|-|TRBV6-5
CASRPGQNTEAFF
TGTGCCAGCAGACCCGGACAGAACACTGAAGCTTTCTTT
>-|TRBJ2-7|-|TRBV6-2/TRBV6-3
CASSYGPGSYEQYF
TGTGCCAGCAGTTATGGCCCAGGAAGCTACGAGCAGTACTTC
>-|TRBJ1-2|-|TRBV25-1
CASSDQVYGYTF
TGTGCCAGCAGTGACCAGGTCTATGGCTACACCTTC
>-|TRBJ2-1|TRBD2|TRBV25-1
CASSSSGGPEAQFF
TGTGCCAGCAGTTCTAGCGGGGGGCCTGAGGCGCAGTTCTTC
>-|TRBJ2-1|-|TRBV5-1
CASSGTGTLFNEQFF
TGCGCCAGCAGCGGCACCGGGACTCTCTTCAATGAGCAGTTCTTC
>-|TRBJ1-1|TRBD1|TRBV28
CASMGQLNTEAFF
TGTGCCAGCATGGGACAGCTGAACACTGAAGCTTTCTTT
>-|TRBJ1-6|-|TRBV18
CASSPAGSVDSPLHF
TGTGCCAGCTCACCAGCCGGGAGCGTGGATTCACCCCTCCACTTT
>few|TRBJ2-1|-|TRBV25-1
CASSPRTESLNEQFF
TGTGCCAGCAGTCCTAGGACAGAAAGCCTGAATGAGCAGTTCTTC
>-|TRBJ1-1|-|TRBV3-1/TRBV3-2
CASSQGGGALNTEAFF
TGTGCCAGCAGCCAAGGGGGAGGGGCCTTGAACACTGAAGCTTTCTTT
>-|TRBJ1-2|-|TRBV7-2
CASGSFPGSEYGYTF
TGTGCCAGCGGGTCATTCCCCGGGTCCGAATATGGCTACACCTTC
>-|TRBJ2-1|-|TRBV5-1
CASSLAGAPVQFF
TGCGCCAGCAGCTTGGCAGGGGCCCCTGTGCAGTTCTTC
>-|TRBJ1-3|TRBD1|TRBV7-2
CASSLGTGVSGNTIYF
TGTGCCAGCAGCTTGGGGACAGGGGTATCTGGAAACACCATATATTTT
>-|TRBJ1-2|-|TRBV11-2
CASSTRSGSIYGYTF
TGTGCCAGCAGCACTAGAAGTGGCAGTATCTATGGCTACACCTTC
>-|TRBJ1-1|TRBD1|TRBV4-1
CASSPTIQGVMNTEAFF
TGCGCCAGCAGCCCCACAATTCAGGGGGTCATGAACACTGAAGCTTTCTTT
>-|TRBJ1-6|TRBD1|TRBV5-1
CASSLGGGGSPLHF
TGTGCCAGCAGCTTGGGAGGGGGCGGTTCACCCCTCCACTTT
>-|TRBJ2-4|TRBD1|TRBV19
CASSIEGTGVRNIQYF
TGTGCCAGTAGTATAGAAGGGACAGGGGTACGAAACATTCAGTACTTC
>once|TRBJ1-1|-|TRBV21-1
CASSKAIIPAPGTLEAEAFF
TGTGCCAGCAGCAAAGCGATTATTCCAGCGCCGGGGACACTCGAGGCTGAAGCTTTCTTT
>-|TRBJ2-3|TRBD1|TRBV27
CASSSGPGGITDTQYF
TGTGCCAGCAGTTCAGGGCCAGGGGGCATCACAGATACGCAGTATTTT
>-|TRBJ2-1|-|TRBV18
CASSPTLKRQSSYNEQFF
TGTGCCAGCTCACCAACATTAAAGAGACAGAGCTCCTACAATGAGCAGTTCTTC
>-|TRBJ1-6|-|TRBV20-1
CSASSAGNNSPLHF
TGCAGTGCTAGTTCGGCAGGGAATAATTCACCCCTCCACTTT
>-|TRBJ1-6|-|TRBV20-1
CSASAAPINGNSPLHF
TGCAGTGCTAGTGCTGCTCCCATCAACGGTAATTCACCCCTCCACTTT
>-|TRBJ1-2|TRBD1|TRBV27
CASSLRDRGHSGYTF
TGTGCCAGCAGTCTCCGGGACAGGGGGCATAGTGGCTACACCTTC
>-|TRBJ1-1|-|TRBV5-5
CASSPDMSRTEAFF
TGTGCCAGCAGCCCGGACATGTCCCGGACTGAAGCTTTCTTT
>-|TRBJ1-3|-|TRBV18
CASSQGGKPLNTIYF
TGTGCCAGCTCACAAGGAGGGAAACCGCTAAACACCATATATTTT
>-|TRBJ1-6|-|TRBV11-2
CASSLVQGNSPLHF
TGTGCCAGCAGCTTAGTCCAGGGAAACTCACCCCTCCACTTT
>few|TRBJ2-5|TRBD2|TRBV5-4
CASTIRGGLSETQYF
TGTGCCAGCACCATTCGGGGGGGCCTCTCAGAGACCCAGTACTTC
>-|TRBJ1-2|-|TRBV7-2
CASSLERNLPGYGYTF
TGTGCCAGCAGCTTAGAACGGAATCTCCCAGGCTATGGCTACACCTTC
>-|TRBJ1-5|TRBD1|TRBV7-2
CASSPRTGLLYSNQPQHF
TGTGCCAGCAGCCCCCGGACAGGGCTATTATATAGCAATCAGCCCCAGCATTTT
>-|TRBJ1-1|TRBD1|TRBV2
CASRRGQGKNTEAFF
TGTGCCAGCAGGAGGGGACAGGGCAAGAACACTGAAGCTTTCTTT
>-|TRBJ2-2|TRBD1|TRBV6-5
CASSPGTANTGELFF
TGTGCCAGCAGTCCCGGGACAGCAAACACCGGGGAGCTGTTTTTT
>-|TRBJ1-2|-|TRBV6-5
CASSWEGTYGYTF
TGTGCCAGCAGTTGGGAGGGAACCTATGGCTACACCTTC
>-|TRBJ2-7|-|TRBV14
CASSQGLGLYEQYF
TGTGCCAGCAGCCAAGGGCTGGGACTTTACGAGCAGTACTTC
>-|TRBJ2-3|TRBD2|TRBV24-1
CATSPGSGGTLGTQYF
TGTGCCACCAGTCCGGGGAGCGGGGGAACACTGGGAACGCAGTATTTT
>few|TRBJ1-1|-|TRBV3-1/TRBV3-2
CASSSSPLNTEAFF
TGTGCCAGCAGTTCAAGCCCTTTGAACACTGAAGCTTTCTTT
>-|TRBJ2-5|-|TRBV7-2
CASSLAPSGGATQYF
TGTGCCAGCAGCTTAGCGCCCTCGGGTGGGGCGACCCAGTACTTC
>-|TRBJ2-7|TRBD1|TRBV5-3
CARSSRLPRGQGEASYEQYF
TGTGCCAGAAGCTCCCGCTTGCCTCGGGGACAGGGGGAAGCCTCCTACGAGCAGTACTTC
>-|TRBJ1-5|-|TRBV27
CASRDPGRNQPQHF
TGTGCCAGCAGGGATCCCGGGAGGAATCAGCCCCAGCATTTT
>-|TRBJ2-6|-|TRBV7-2
CASSVQSGSGANVLTF
TGTGCCAGCAGCGTCCAATCGGGCTCTGGGGCCAACGTCCTGACTTTC
>-|TRBJ1-5|TRBD1|TRBV6-5
CASLDRVGQPQHF
TGTGCCTCCCTGGACAGGGTCGGTCAGCCCCAGCATTTT